One sample yielded the 21 T cell receptor beta chains listed below, sequenced in a study of T cell changes during pregnancy in multiple sclerosis. The assay was immunoSEQ multiplex PCR, and TCRdb's table has in-frame clones only and misses some. The sample has about 19,000 clones, over 75% seen once. The sample here was CD8+ T cells from peripheral blood mononuclear cells, taken after pregnancy. Every receptor here comes from a female donor in good health, enrolled as a control in a pregnancy study.

The chain employs TRBV7-9 and TRBJ1-5; perhaps TRBD1 as D (6 bases). Germline values: CDR1 SEHNR, CDR2 FQNEAQ (reference sequence). The CDR3 is made up of 15 amino acids. The V and J ends lost 3 bases and 6 bases respectively, with 15 bases between them. CDR3 in amino acids: CASSFTGPAVQPQHF. The CDR3 DNA sequence: TGTGCCAGCAGCTTCACAGGGCCCGCCGTTCAGCCCCAGCATTTT. The variable domain in full, with the rest retrieved from reference TRBV7-9 and TRBJ1-5, is DTGVSQNPRHKITKRGQNVTFRCDPISEHNRLYWYRQTLGQGPEFLTYFQNEAQLEKSRLLSDRFSAERPKGSFSTLEIQRTEQGDSAMYLCASSFTGPAVQPQHFGDGTRLSIL.

The chain employs TRBV19 and TRBJ1-5; D gene uncertain. The CDR3 loop spans 13 amino acids. CDR1 LNHDA and CDR2 SQIVND come from the germline V gene (reference sequence). Trimming shortened V by 6 bases and J by 5 bases, and 11 bases separated the two germline ends. The CDR3 DNA sequence: TGTGCCAGTAGCTGGAGTATAGATCAGCCCCAGCATTTT. It yields the protein CASSWSIDQPQHF.

This rearrangement joins TRBV7-2 to TRBJ2-5; weak D call: TRBD2 (5 bases). Germline V gene sequence: CDR1 SGHTA, CDR2 FQGNSA. The CDR3 is made up of 14 amino acids. Deletions cut 5 bases from V and 3 bases from J, with 13 bases between. This CDR3 is CASSPVLVEETQYF. CDR3 in DNA: TGTGCCAGCAGCCCCGTACTAGTTGAAGAGACCCAGTACTTC.

V is TRBV28 and J is TRBJ2-1; D gene ambiguous. The CDR3 contains 12 residues. The germline CDR1 and CDR2 sequences are MDHEN and SYDVKM. V lost 1 base and J lost 4, with 2 bases in between. CDR3 amino acids: CASSLSYNEQFF. Written as DNA, the CDR3 is TGTGCCAGCAGTTTATCTTACAATGAGCAGTTCTTC.

The rearrangement links TRBV27 to TRBJ2-2, with D perhaps TRBD1 (6 bases). Trimming pared 5 bases from V and 4 bases from J, leaving 17 bases between. The CDR3 is 16 amino acids. Germline CDR1 is MNHEY and CDR2 is SMNVEV (reference sequence). The CDR3 loop is CASSRLQGSSTGELFF. The CDR3 coding sequence is TGTGCCAGCAGTCGTCTGCAGGGGAGCAGCACCGGGGAGCTGTTTTTT.

The chain uses TRBV27 and TRBJ2-6; D call uncertain. V lost 10 bases, J lost 0 bases, and 4 bases lay in between. There are 12 residues in the CDR3. Germline loops: CDR1 MNHEY, CDR2 SMNVEV (reference sequence). The CDR3, as DNA: TGTGCCACCGTCTCTGGGGCCAACGTCCTGACTTTC. This translates into CATVSGANVLTF.

V and J are TRBV7-8 and TRBJ1-1; TRBD1 matches at 7 bases. CDR3 length: 13 residues. Trimming cost V 4 bases and J 6 bases; bases outside gene matches: 5. In germline, CDR1 is SGHVS, CDR2 FQNEAQ. The DNA of the CDR3 is TGTGCCAGCAGCTCGCAGGGGGGCCCTGAAGCTTTCTTT. Encoded protein: CASSSQGGPEAFF.

This chain uses TRBV9 with TRBJ2-6, with 9 positions matching TRBD1. J lost 13 bases, V lost 3 bases, and 5 bases had no gene match. Germline CDR1 SGDLS, CDR2 YYNGEE. The CDR3 runs 13 residues. The CDR3 coding sequence is TGTGCCAGCAGCGGGACAGGGGAGGAAGTCCTGACTTTC. Translating it yields CASSGTGEEVLTF.

This clone has only one observation. This rearrangement joins TRBV25-1 to TRBJ2-3; perhaps TRBD2 as D (6 bases). The CDR3 is made up of 14 amino acids. Looked up from germline, CDR1 is MGHDK and CDR2 is SYGVNS. Trimming removed 6 bases at V and 3 bases at J, with 13 bases between. The CDR3, as DNA: TGTGCCAGCAGCCCCGGGGGTAGGACAGATACGCAGTATTTT. It encodes CASSPGGRTDTQYF.

The sample holds one count of this clone. The V gene is TRBV27, the J gene TRBJ2-3; 12 nucleotides line up with TRBD1. The CDR3 has 15 residues. Germline V gene lookup returns CDR1 MNHEY and CDR2 SMNVEV (reference sequence). The V gene end was trimmed by 6 bases and the J gene end by 4 bases; junction bases not matched to a gene: 5. CDR3 loop: CASSPGTGGADTQYF. CDR3 DNA sequence: TGTGCCAGCAGCCCCGGGACAGGGGGCGCAGATACGCAGTATTTT.

V usage is TRBV6-5 and J usage is TRBJ2-5; maybe TRBD2 (5 bases). The V end was cut by 2 bases, the J end by 3 bases, with 7 bases between. CDR3 length: 13 amino acids. Looked up from germline, CDR1 is MNHEY and CDR2 is SVGAGI. The CDR3 is CASSYDGEETQYF. The DNA of the CDR3 is TGTGCCAGCAGTTACGACGGGGAAGAGACCCAGTACTTC.

Remarks on this clone: A read error is likely here: a far larger clone is one base away. At the DNA level, this CDR3 is encoded by other sequences in the same sample as well. The V call is TRBV4-1, the J call TRBJ1-1; no reliable D call. CDR1 and CDR2 (germline): MGHRA, YSYEKL. Trimming pared 0 bases from V and 0 bases from J, leaving 8 bases between. The CDR3 consists of 15 residues. In DNA, the CDR3 is TGCGCCAGCAGCCAAGAAACAGCCATGAACACTGAAGCTTTCTTT. Its protein is CASSQETAMNTEAFF.

V and J are TRBV6-4 and TRBJ2-1, with 14 bases identical to TRBD2. Unmatched junction bases numbered 4, after V lost 6 bases and J lost 6 bases. Germline V gene lookup returns CDR1 MRHNA and CDR2 SNTAGT. This CDR3 contains 15 residues. The CDR3 is CASSGLAGGSNEQFF. In DNA, the CDR3 is TGTGCCAGCAGCGGACTAGCGGGGGGCTCCAATGAGCAGTTCTTC.

The gene calls are TRBV6-5 and TRBJ1-2, with D unresolved. V lost 5 bases to trimming and J lost 4 bases, with 14 bases between them. The CDR3 is 14 amino acids. The germline CDR1 and CDR2 sequences are MNHEY and SVGAGI. CDR3 region: CASSEGGASYGYTF. The CDR3 region has the DNA TGTGCCAGCAGTGAGGGTGGTGCTTCCTATGGCTACACCTTC.

The rearrangement links TRBV4-1 to TRBJ1-2; weak D call: TRBD1 (5 bases). Trimming took 4 bases from V and 2 from J, leaving 11 bases between them. This CDR3 contains 14 residues. The germline V gene has CDR1 MGHRA and CDR2 YSYEKL. The CDR3 nucleotides read TGCGCCAGCAGCCCTGGACACGGCAACTATGGCTACACCTTC. Translated: CASSPGHGNYGYTF.

V and J are TRBV6-6 and TRBJ2-7; D is uncertain. The CDR3 has 14 amino acids. CDR1 is MNHNY, CDR2 SVGAGI, per germline (reference sequence). V was clipped by 5 bases and J by 0 bases, with 11 bases between them. CDR3 DNA: TGTGCCAGCAGTCCCGACATGAGCTCCTACGAGCAGTACTTC. Residues: CASSPDMSSYEQYF.

J is TRBJ1-4 and V is TRBV6-5; D gene unclear. Germline CDR1 reads MNHEY; CDR2 reads SVGAGI. The V gene lost 2 bases and the J gene lost 10 bases, with 8 bases spanning the gap. This CDR3 has 12 amino acids. The CDR3 loop is CASSYEGLKLFF. The CDR3 bases are TGTGCCAGCAGTTACGAGGGATTAAAACTGTTTTTT.

V usage is TRBV13 and J usage is TRBJ2-5, with 7 bases matching TRBD1. V gave up 5 bases and J gave up 4 bases; unmatched junction bases: 4. The CDR3 covers 13 residues. Per germline, CDR1 PRHDT and CDR2 FYEKMQ (reference sequence). The DNA of the CDR3 is TGTGCCAGCAGCCCCGGGACAGTAGAGACCCAGTACTTC. Amino acid sequence: CASSPGTVETQYF.

The rearrangement joins TRBV15 to TRBJ2-3; no firm D call. Trimming cost V 5 bases and J 4 bases, with 10 bases left between them. Germline loops: CDR1 LNHNV, CDR2 YYDKDF (reference sequence). The CDR3 sequence is 13 residues long. The CDR3 loop reads CATSATSSDTQYF. In nucleotides, the CDR3 is TGTGCCACCAGCGCGACTTCCTCAGATACGCAGTATTTT.

The J gene is TRBJ2-1, the V gene TRBV7-2, with 9 bases that match TRBD2. CDR1 and CDR2 (germline): SGHTA, FQGNSA. The J segment lost 6 bases and the V segment lost 3 bases, leaving 9 bases of the junction unmatched. CDR3 length: 16 residues. CDR3 nucleotides: TGTGCCAGCAGCTTCGGTGGCGGGGGGGCGGGCAATGAGCAGTTCTTC. Protein product: CASSFGGGGAGNEQFF.

CDR3 amino acids: CASSPGGQGGADTQYF. DNA for the CDR3: TGTGCCAGCTCACCTGGGGGACAGGGGGGCGCAGATACGCAGTATTTT. This sequence joins TRBV18 and TRBJ2-3; 11 nucleotides agree with TRBD1. The germline V gene has CDR1 KGHSH and CDR2 LQKENI. V lost 3 bases and J lost 4; bases outside the gene matches: 6. This CDR3 spans 16 amino acids.